The rows below give T cell receptor beta chains drawn from one sample of a study of CD8 T cells in ankylosing spondylitis. One entry per CDR3 protein, called by TCRdb with MiXCR from the 5' RACE reads. This repertoire shows fewer than 550,000 distinct CDR3 sequences, about 5.2% found once; its top ten account for approximately 3.5%. Sequenced sample: blood, either unsorted or a sorted T cell fraction (not recorded which). All receptors derive from a male donor with ankylosing spondylitis. The CDR3 runs from the conserved cysteine through the conserved F or W. D genes are given only for firm matches. The size entry is marked missing in some rows and otherwise reads once, few, many or a size class.

TRBV7-2	TRBD1	few	15	TRBJ2-6	CASSPGGAGANVLTF	TGTGCCAGCAGTCCAGGGGGCGCTGGGGCCAACGTCCTGACTTTC
TRBV7-9	.	many	14	TRBJ1-1	CASSLAASNTEAFF	TGTGCCAGCAGCTTAGCGGCGTCGAACACTGAAGCTTTCTTT
TRBV28	.	many	14	TRBJ2-7	CASSLGVRAYEQYF	TGTGCCAGCAGTTTAGGTGTCCGAGCCTACGAGCAGTACTTC
TRBV6-2/TRBV6-3	TRBD2	many	14	TRBJ2-1	CASSFGLAGSEQFF	TGTGCCAGCAGTTTCGGACTAGCGGGGAGTGAGCAGTTCTTC
TRBV29-1	.	many	13	TRBJ2-5	CSVSRQGQETQYF	TGCAGCGTTTCGCGGCAGGGACAAGAGACCCAGTACTTC
TRBV5-1	TRBD2	few	14	TRBJ2-1	CASSLIAGGVEQFF	TGCGCCAGCAGCTTAATAGCGGGAGGAGTTGAGCAGTTCTTC
TRBV11-2	.	.	18	TRBJ2-3	CASSRDGEGGEFTDTQYF	TGTGCCAGCAGCCGTGATGGGGAAGGGGGGGAATTCACAGATACGCAGTATTTT
TRBV7-9	.	many	14	TRBJ2-2	CASSDPGLAGELFF	TGTGCCAGCAGCGATCCGGGGCTGGCCGGGGAGCTGTTTTTT
TRBV11-1	TRBD2	many	14	TRBJ2-5	CASSPGLAVQDTYF	TGTGCCAGCAGCCCAGGCCTAGCGGTTCAAGATACCTACTTC
TRBV7-9	.	many	13	TRBJ1-1	CASSFHLNTEAFF	TGTGCCAGCAGCTTTCACCTGAACACTGAAGCTTTCTTT
TRBV7-2	.	many	15	TRBJ2-1	CASSFTRGPYNEQFF	TGTGCCAGCAGCTTTACAAGAGGACCCTACAATGAGCAGTTCTTC
TRBV20-1	.	many	14	TRBJ1-4	CSARDRRPNEKLFF	TGCAGTGCTAGAGATCGGCGACCGAATGAAAAACTGTTTTTT
TRBV20-1	.	many	12	TRBJ1-3	CSALFGLNTIYF	TGCAGTGCCTTGTTTGGACTGAACACCATATATTTT
TRBV7-6	.	.	14	TRBJ1-1	CASSLRSTDSEAFF	TGTGCCAGCAGCTTACGGTCGACAGACTCTGAAGCTTTCTTT
TRBV18	.	few	13	TRBJ1-4	CASSRGNNEKLFF	TGTGCCAGCTCACGGGGGAACAATGAAAAACTGTTTTTT
TRBV11-2	.	few	14	TRBJ1-2	CASSLDGGIYGYTF	TGTGCCAGCAGCTTAGATGGGGGCATTTATGGCTACACCTTC
TRBV20-1	.	many	15	TRBJ2-1	CSARGAGRWYNEQFF	TGCAGTGCTAGAGGGGCAGGGCGTTGGTACAATGAGCAGTTCTTC
TRBV28	TRBD1	many	14	TRBJ2-7	CASSPGTGDYEQYF	TGTGCCAGCAGTCCTGGGACAGGGGACTACGAGCAGTACTTC
TRBV3-1	.	few	14	TRBJ2-3	CASSQDQLGRKQYF	TGTGCCAGCAGCCAAGATCAGCTGGGCAGGAAGCAGTATTTT
TRBV6-5	TRBD1	many	15	TRBJ2-2	CASSSTGGITGELFF	TGTGCCAGCAGTTCGACAGGGGGTATCACCGGGGAGCTGTTTTTT
TRBV20-1	.	many	12	TRBJ2-1	CSALTVYNEQFF	TGCAGTGCCCTGACTGTCTACAATGAGCAGTTCTTC
TRBV5-1	TRBD2	many	14	TRBJ2-3	CASSMSGGSDTQYF	TGCGCCAGCAGCATGAGCGGGGGTTCAGATACGCAGTATTTT
TRBV4-1	.	many	16	TRBJ2-3	CASSQPVGSSTDTQYF	TGCGCCAGCAGCCAACCCGTAGGCTCTAGCACAGATACGCAGTATTTT
TRBV7-9	.	many	16	TRBJ1-6	CASSLAGRGYNSPLHF	TGTGCCAGCAGCTTAGCGGGGAGAGGCTATAATTCACCCCTCCACTTT
TRBV12-3/TRBV12-4	.	many	13	TRBJ1-5	CASSGGLGQPQHF	TGTGCCAGCAGCGGGGGGCTCGGTCAGCCCCAGCATTTT
TRBV5-1	.	many	15	TRBJ2-1	CASSPSPGEPTEQFF	TGCGCCAGCAGCCCGTCCCCGGGCGAACCCACTGAGCAGTTCTTC
TRBV27	.	many	13	TRBJ2-5	CASAQVVGETQYF	TGTGCCAGCGCTCAGGTGGTTGGGGAGACCCAGTACTTC
TRBV2	.	many	15	TRBJ2-6	CASSDRGSGANVLTF	TGTGCCAGCAGTGATAGAGGCTCTGGGGCCAACGTCCTGACTTTC
TRBV12-3/TRBV12-4	.	.	14	TRBJ2-1	CASSSAPIYNEQFF	TGTGCCAGCAGTTCCGCCCCGATATACAATGAGCAGTTCTTC
TRBV20-1	.	many	13	TRBJ1-6	CSASRENNSPLHF	TGCAGTGCTTCCAGGGAGAATAATTCACCCCTCCACTTT
TRBV7-8	TRBD1	.	18	TRBJ2-3	CASSRFLRDSLSTDTQYF	TGTGCCAGCAGCCGGTTCCTCCGGGACAGCCTTAGCACAGATACGCAGTATTTT
TRBV6-2/TRBV6-3	TRBD1	many	16	TRBJ1-1	CASRRPTGGMNTEAFF	TGTGCCAGCAGGAGACCGACAGGGGGCATGAACACTGAAGCTTTCTTT
TRBV3-1	TRBD1	.	14	TRBJ2-1	CASSARDRNNEQFF	TGTGCCAGCAGCGCCCGGGACAGAAACAATGAGCAGTTCTTC
TRBV20-1	TRBD2	many	14	TRBJ2-2	CSAIGGGGTGELFF	TGCAGTGCTATCGGGGGCGGGGGGACCGGGGAGCTGTTTTTT
TRBV5-1	TRBD2	few	17	TRBJ2-7	CASSRGTSGASSYEQYF	TGCGCCAGCAGCCGGGGGACTAGCGGGGCCTCCTCCTACGAGCAGTACTTC
TRBV7-2	TRBD2	many	14	TRBJ2-1	CASSLILSGNEQFF	TGTGCCAGCAGCTTAATTCTTAGCGGGAATGAGCAGTTCTTC
TRBV5-1	.	many	15	TRBJ2-1	CASSLVAGLYNEQFF	TGCGCCAGCAGCTTGGTTGCGGGACTCTACAATGAGCAGTTCTTC
TRBV5-1	TRBD1	many	15	TRBJ1-1	CASSLALRGFTEAFF	TGCGCCAGCAGCTTGGCCCTCAGGGGGTTCACTGAAGCTTTCTTT
TRBV20-1	.	many	14	TRBJ1-4	CSAQSGAWGEKLFF	TGCAGTGCCCAATCGGGGGCCTGGGGAGAAAAACTGTTTTTT
TRBV18	.	few	16	TRBJ2-7	CASSPVFGPHSYEQYF	TGTGCCAGCTCACCAGTGTTTGGTCCGCACTCCTACGAGCAGTACTTC
TRBV28	.	many	15	TRBJ2-7	CASSFQGQGDYEQYF	TGTGCCAGCAGTTTCCAGGGACAAGGGGATTACGAGCAGTACTTC
TRBV6-1	TRBD1	many	14	TRBJ2-7	CASSATGAWDEQYF	TGTGCCAGCAGTGCTACAGGGGCGTGGGACGAGCAGTACTTC
TRBV12-3/TRBV12-4	.	many	13	TRBJ1-2	CASSPRDGYGYTF	TGTGCCAGCAGCCCCCGCGACGGCTATGGCTACACCTTC
TRBV20-1	.	.	15	TRBJ2-3	CSARVGGRSTDTQYF	TGCAGTGCCAGGGTCGGGGGGCGAAGCACAGATACGCAGTATTTT
TRBV5-1	TRBD2	many	17	TRBJ2-2	CASSWGLAGEVGGELFF	TGCGCCAGCAGCTGGGGACTAGCGGGAGAAGTCGGCGGGGAGCTGTTTTTT
TRBV2	.	few	15	TRBJ2-7	CASSDQDSLPYEQYF	TGTGCCAGCAGTGACCAGGACAGTCTTCCCTACGAGCAGTACTTC
TRBV6-1	.	many	15	TRBJ2-1	CASSPGHSSYNEQFF	TGTGCCAGCAGTCCAGGACATAGCTCCTACAATGAGCAGTTCTTC
TRBV6-5	TRBD2	many	16	TRBJ2-3	CASSSPGLADGDTQYF	TGTGCCAGCAGTTCTCCGGGACTAGCGGACGGGGATACGCAGTATTTT
TRBV15	.	many	15	TRBJ1-6	CATSRDLQRFSPLHF	TGTGCCACCAGCAGAGATCTTCAGAGGTTTTCACCCCTCCACTTT
TRBV12-3/TRBV12-4	TRBD1	many	14	TRBJ1-2	CASSLRDRVDGYTF	TGTGCCAGCAGTTTGAGGGACAGGGTGGATGGCTACACCTTC
TRBV20-1	TRBD1	.	13	TRBJ1-5	CGASGQGSSAQHF	TGCGGTGCCTCTGGACAGGGAAGTTCGGCCCAGCATTTT
TRBV20-1	.	.	12	TRBJ2-2	CSALQPTGELFF	TGCAGTGCTCTACAGCCCACCGGGGAGCTGTTTTTT
TRBV7-2	.	.	15	TRBJ1-5	CASSPGRVGNQPQHF	TGTGCCAGCAGCCCGGGCAGGGTAGGCAATCAGCCCCAGCATTTT
TRBV9	TRBD2	.	16	TRBJ2-1	CASSVGLAGGPNEQFF	TGTGCCAGCAGCGTCGGACTAGCGGGGGGACCGAATGAGCAGTTCTTC
TRBV20-1	.	.	12	TRBJ2-1	CSASLAFNEQFF	TGCAGTGCTAGTCTAGCTTTCAATGAGCAGTTCTTC